The rows below give T cell receptor beta chains drawn from one sample of a study of T cells in Graves' hyperthyroidism and ophthalmopathy. A single record per CDR3 protein comes from TCRdb applying MiXCR to the multiplex PCR reads. Of a few hundred thousand distinct CDR3 sequences listed, more than 20% are singletons. The specimen sequenced was blood. All receptors derive from a man aged 18 to 35 with Graves' hyperthyroidism. Both conserved end residues are part of each CDR3.

j_gene | v_gene | CDR3aa
TRBJ2-5 | TRBV12-3/TRBV12-4 | CASNFAGGPGETQYF
TRBJ1-5 | TRBV2 | CASSSGPFNQPQHF
TRBJ2-7 | TRBV6-5 | CASSYSDRTSYEQYF
TRBJ2-5 | TRBV6-1 | CASTSPGSVVQYF
TRBJ2-3 | TRBV12-5 | CASGPGQGEDTQYF
TRBJ2-7 | TRBV20-1 | CSANHRGREQYF
TRBJ2-2 | TRBV12-3/TRBV12-4 | CASSFDTGELFF
TRBJ1-2 | TRBV28 | CASTLVRGGGDGYTF
TRBJ1-2 | TRBV6-1 | CASSDGGGPGYTF
TRBJ2-7 | TRBV11-2 | CASSPSPLWAERIYEQYF
TRBJ1-2 | TRBV18 | CASSRPGTGYGYTF
TRBJ1-2 | TRBV28 | CASSFPTGLDYGYTF
TRBJ2-7 | TRBV7-9 | CASSLPGLVEQYF
TRBJ2-5 | TRBV18 | CASSPPQGMVETQYF
TRBJ2-7 | TRBV10-3 | CAIRELEEQYF
TRBJ1-1 | TRBV7-9 | CASSPAGQGNTEAFF
TRBJ1-2 | TRBV14 | CASSPNWSEIYGYTF
TRBJ1-6 | TRBV19 | CASSIIGANSPLHF
TRBJ1-2 | TRBV20-1 | CSAITDSGESYGYTF
TRBJ2-2 | TRBV6-1 | CASSQGSHSGELFF
TRBJ2-4 | TRBV30 | CAWSEGIGNIQYF
TRBJ2-4 | TRBV7-2 | CASSFSGTNQDIQYF
TRBJ1-1 | TRBV7-2 | CASSLEFGGTEAFF
TRBJ2-7 | TRBV28 | CASSRTGARDQYF
TRBJ2-7 | TRBV5-1 | CASGDSVPSYEQYF
TRBJ2-7 | TRBV7-8 | CASSTRGGQGNEQYF
TRBJ2-5 | TRBV11-2 | CASSTLVLRAQYF
TRBJ1-5 | TRBV12-3/TRBV12-4 | CASSPAGPSNQPQHF
TRBJ1-2 | TRBV12-5 | CASSLEAWGYTF
TRBJ1-5 | TRBV28 | CASSLLGWGQPQHF
TRBJ2-2 | TRBV2 | CASSEALQAGLTGELFF
TRBJ1-1 | TRBV13 | CASSAGQGVAEAFF
TRBJ1-5 | TRBV28 | CASSSDRNGRNQPQHF
TRBJ1-2 | TRBV3-1 | CASSQDLGGYYGYTF
TRBJ1-2 | TRBV20-1 | CSNPSRGRVGYTF
TRBJ1-1 | TRBV6-5 | CSSSYGANTEAFF
TRBJ1-5 | TRBV24-1 | CATSDSGNQPQHF
TRBJ2-7 | TRBV19 | CASSLGRTSGKQYF
TRBJ2-7 | TRBV12-3/TRBV12-4 | CASRTDSYEQYF
TRBJ1-3 | TRBV12-3/TRBV12-4 | CASSRRISGNTIYF
TRBJ1-1 | TRBV19 | CASGQGIWAFF
TRBJ2-2 | TRBV5-1 | CASSLESGRNTGELFF
TRBJ2-7 | TRBV6-5 | CAGSYEAGAYEQYF
TRBJ1-2 | TRBV12-3/TRBV12-4 | CASRWTGGADGYTF
TRBJ2-6 | TRBV12-3/TRBV12-4 | CASSFESGAGANVLTF
TRBJ1-5 | TRBV28 | CASRMTGRVGQPQHF
TRBJ1-5 | TRBV15 | CATSRVSGGFNQPQHF
TRBJ1-6 | TRBV2 | CASVEGLAPLHF
TRBJ2-2 | TRBV9 | CASSEGPGGLTGELFF
TRBJ2-2 | TRBV19 | CASSQGLIANTGELFF
TRBJ1-5 | TRBV12-3/TRBV12-4 | CASSSDGQPQHF
TRBJ2-7 | TRBV18 | CASSPAGDRYKQYF
TRBJ1-1 | TRBV5-6 | CAGSFPGGNTEAFF
TRBJ1-1 | TRBV28 | CASSSGGRNTEAFF
TRBJ1-2 | TRBV20-1 | CSARAPDIFNYGYTF